Listed below are T cell receptor beta chains from one sample, sequenced in a study of shared clonotypes between healthy human individuals. TCRdb keeps only in-frame clones here, not all; method: immunoSEQ multiplex PCR. This sample has about half a million clones, with approximately 79% found just once. The sequencing input was PBMCs. All receptors derive from a woman between 40 and 50 years old in good health. Some clones in this sample may be carry-over from other donors' samples. Each CDR3 is given with its conserved first and last residue. Each record gives: CDR3 protein, V gene.

CDR3 protein: CAWTGDRSGYTF
V gene: TRBV30

CDR3 protein: CAISERRGATNEKLFF
V gene: TRBV10-3

CDR3 protein: CASSFQGEGGETQYF
V gene: TRBV5-5

CDR3 protein: CASSLAPWRETDTQYF
V gene: TRBV5-1

CDR3 protein: CASSPEGLLGTQYF
V gene: TRBV9

CDR3 protein: CASTRVPGTEAFF
V gene: TRBV28

CDR3 protein: CASSSTGLATIYEQYF
V gene: TRBV27

CDR3 protein: CASRPKQLYSNTGELFF
V gene: TRBV28

CDR3 protein: CATSWAATGEHNEQFF
V gene: TRBV28

CDR3 protein: CASSKVGLPESGRSYEQYF
V gene: TRBV2

CDR3 protein: CASSLQGGRRVF
V gene: TRBV7-3

CDR3 protein: CASSLGTHGTQYF
V gene: TRBV7-2

CDR3 protein: CASSQRLGLAGDVSQYF
V gene: TRBV7-9

CDR3 protein: CASSEGGLYNEQFF
V gene: TRBV2

CDR3 protein: CASRAGTVQETQYF
V gene: TRBV7-9

CDR3 protein: CASSLGTDFNYGYTF
V gene: TRBV5-8

CDR3 protein: CASSMGGGGSYEQYF
V gene: TRBV19

CDR3 protein: CASSLDPRLALEGYEQYF
V gene: TRBV5-1

CDR3 protein: CASRRDAPPYEQYF
V gene: TRBV6-6

CDR3 protein: CAIIPLVRETQYF
V gene: TRBV7-9

CDR3 protein: CASSQDRAGGRYEQYF
V gene: TRBV4-3

CDR3 protein: CASSPRTPSEAFF
V gene: TRBV14

CDR3 protein: CASSPPARDEQFF
V gene: TRBV7-8

CDR3 protein: CASSLAQGAYGYTF
V gene: TRBV5-4

CDR3 protein: CASSYRDTVGYEQFF
V gene: TRBV6-5

CDR3 protein: CSVEGLASPLLEQFF
V gene: TRBV29-1

CDR3 protein: CASSLEASLSNQPQHF
V gene: TRBV7-2

CDR3 protein: CASKRQQETQYF
V gene: TRBV5-1

CDR3 protein: CASSPSPTVDGKLFF
V gene: TRBV18

CDR3 protein: CASSDFRGYTF
V gene: TRBV2

CDR3 protein: CASSEQGGEETQYF
V gene: TRBV28

CDR3 protein: CASSAGRDSGEEAFF
V gene: TRBV5-1

CDR3 protein: CASSLIPDGETQYF
V gene: TRBV11-2

CDR3 protein: CASSPVAGGSYEQYF
V gene: TRBV18

CDR3 protein: CASMGGTAYTEAFF
V gene: TRBV2

CDR3 protein: CSVVEGGGPQHF
V gene: TRBV29-1

CDR3 protein: CARGRGGSSYEQYF
V gene: TRBV7-2

CDR3 protein: CAWRADRPNQPQHF
V gene: TRBV30

CDR3 protein: CASSGLFRTDTQYF
V gene: TRBV2

CDR3 protein: CASSDRSSGNTIYF
V gene: TRBV6-1

CDR3 protein: CASRPGLEGYNEQFF
V gene: TRBV6-4

CDR3 protein: CASRQGGSSYNEQFF
V gene: TRBV2

CDR3 protein: CASSPRGRVNQPQHF
V gene: TRBV28

CDR3 protein: CASSLSTQGYNEQFF
V gene: TRBV7-8

CDR3 protein: CASSTGATEQFF
V gene: TRBV11-3

CDR3 protein: CASSGVKNIQYF
V gene: TRBV7-9